This T cell receptor (beta chain) was sequenced for a study of spatial heterogeneity in lung cancer. TCRdb redid the calling of the 5' RACE reads with MiXCR, one entry per CDR3 protein. The sample records tens of thousands of distinct CDR3 sequences, about an eighth being singletons. Trimming took 1 base from V and 3 from J; bases not matched to a gene: 1. Germline CDR1 and CDR2: SEHNR and FQNEAQ (reference sequence). This CDR3 spans 15 amino acids. Time point here: sample taken at primary tumor resection. The authors sequenced whole RNA from tumor, nontumor lung or frozen PBMC without sorting. Samples were obtained from approximately 72 donors, all untreated early-stage non-small cell lung cancer patients. This clonotype was counted ten times or more.

The V call is TRBV7-9, the J call TRBJ2-1, with 9 nucleotides matching TRBD2. The source was PBMCs, collected at surgery. The sequence came from a male donor with early-stage non-small cell lung cancer. In nucleotides, the CDR3 is TGTGCCAGCAGCTTAGGAGCGGGGGGCTACAATGAGCAGTTCTTC. It encodes CASSLGAGGYNEQFF.